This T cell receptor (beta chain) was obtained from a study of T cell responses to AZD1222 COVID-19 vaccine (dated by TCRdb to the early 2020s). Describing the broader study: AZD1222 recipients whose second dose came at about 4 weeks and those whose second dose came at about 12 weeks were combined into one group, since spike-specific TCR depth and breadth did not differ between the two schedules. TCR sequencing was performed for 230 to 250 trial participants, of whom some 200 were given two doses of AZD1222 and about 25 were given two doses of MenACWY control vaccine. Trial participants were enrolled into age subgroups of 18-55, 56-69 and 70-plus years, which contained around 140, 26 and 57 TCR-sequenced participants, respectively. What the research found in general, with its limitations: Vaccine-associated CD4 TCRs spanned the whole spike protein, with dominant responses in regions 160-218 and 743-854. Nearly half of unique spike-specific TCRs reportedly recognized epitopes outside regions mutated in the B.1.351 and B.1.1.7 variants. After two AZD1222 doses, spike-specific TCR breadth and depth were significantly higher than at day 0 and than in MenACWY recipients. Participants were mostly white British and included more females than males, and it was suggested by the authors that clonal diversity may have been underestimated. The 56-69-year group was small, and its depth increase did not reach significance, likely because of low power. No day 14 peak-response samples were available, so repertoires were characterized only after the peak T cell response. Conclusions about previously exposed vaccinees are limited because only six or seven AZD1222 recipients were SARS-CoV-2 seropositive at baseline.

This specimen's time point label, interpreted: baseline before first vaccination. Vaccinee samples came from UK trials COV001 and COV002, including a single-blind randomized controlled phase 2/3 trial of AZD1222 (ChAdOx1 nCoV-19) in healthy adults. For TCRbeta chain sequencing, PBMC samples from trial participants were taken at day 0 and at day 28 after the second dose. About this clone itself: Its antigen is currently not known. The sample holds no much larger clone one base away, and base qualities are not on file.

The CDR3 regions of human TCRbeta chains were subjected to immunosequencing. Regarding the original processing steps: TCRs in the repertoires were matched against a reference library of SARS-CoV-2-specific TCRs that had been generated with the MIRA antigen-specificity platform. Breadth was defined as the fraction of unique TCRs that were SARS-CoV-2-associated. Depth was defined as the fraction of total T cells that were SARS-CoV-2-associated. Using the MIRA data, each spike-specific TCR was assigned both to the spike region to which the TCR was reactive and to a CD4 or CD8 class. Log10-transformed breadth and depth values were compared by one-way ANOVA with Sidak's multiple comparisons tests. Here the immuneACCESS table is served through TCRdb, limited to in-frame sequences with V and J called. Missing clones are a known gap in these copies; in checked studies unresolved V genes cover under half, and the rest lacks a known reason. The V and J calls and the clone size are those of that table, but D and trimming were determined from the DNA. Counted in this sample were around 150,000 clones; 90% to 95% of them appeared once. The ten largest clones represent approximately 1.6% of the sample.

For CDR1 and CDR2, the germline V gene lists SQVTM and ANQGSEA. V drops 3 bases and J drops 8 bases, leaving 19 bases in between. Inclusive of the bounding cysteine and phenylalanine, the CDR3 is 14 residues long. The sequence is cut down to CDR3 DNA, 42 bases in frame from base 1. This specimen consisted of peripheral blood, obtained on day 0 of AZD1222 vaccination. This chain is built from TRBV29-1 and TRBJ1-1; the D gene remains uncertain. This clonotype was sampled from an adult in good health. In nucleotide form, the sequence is TGCAGCGTTGAGCGCACACATATCTCTTTCGAAGCTTTCTTT. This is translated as CSVERTHISFEAFF.